This T cell receptor (beta chain) was recovered during a study of T-cell reconstitution after alpha-beta-depleted transplantation in children. The TCRbeta library incorporated unique molecular identifiers. Each CDR3 protein gets one entry after TCRdb re-called the PCR reads with MiXCR. The sample contains just over 950,000 distinct CDR3 sequences, around 30% of which appear only once. This clonotype has only a few counts. V lost 4 bases, J lost 4 bases, and 19 bases lay in between. CDR3 length: 16 amino acids. Germline V lookup: CDR1 SGHRS, CDR2 YFSETQ. The chain is built from TRBV5-1 and TRBJ2-3, with a weak D call TRBD2 (8 bases). Source: PBMCs, mostly from graft donor cells, taken 360 days after TCRalphabeta/CD19-depleted stem cell transplant. The source of this sequence is a boy younger than two who had a stem cell transplant for SCID, so the T cells may come from the graft donor. The CDR3 bases are TGCGCCAGCAGCCCAGGGGGAGCGGGGGTACCAGATACGCAGTATTTT. This sequence encodes CASSPGGAGVPDTQYF.